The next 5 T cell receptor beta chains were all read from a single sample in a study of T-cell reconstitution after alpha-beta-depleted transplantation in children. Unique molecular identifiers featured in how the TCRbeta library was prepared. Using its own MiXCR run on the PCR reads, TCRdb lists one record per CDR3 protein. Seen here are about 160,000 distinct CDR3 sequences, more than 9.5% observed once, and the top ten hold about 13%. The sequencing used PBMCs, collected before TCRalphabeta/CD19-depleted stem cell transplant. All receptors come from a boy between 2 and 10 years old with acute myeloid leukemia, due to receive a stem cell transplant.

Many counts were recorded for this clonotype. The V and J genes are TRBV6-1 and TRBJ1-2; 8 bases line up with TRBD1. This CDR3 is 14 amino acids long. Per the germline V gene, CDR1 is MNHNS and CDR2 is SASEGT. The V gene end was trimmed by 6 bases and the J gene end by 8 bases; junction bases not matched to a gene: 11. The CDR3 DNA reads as TGTGCCAGCAGAACTGACGGACAGGGTAAAGGCTACACCTTC. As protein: CASRTDGQGKGYTF.

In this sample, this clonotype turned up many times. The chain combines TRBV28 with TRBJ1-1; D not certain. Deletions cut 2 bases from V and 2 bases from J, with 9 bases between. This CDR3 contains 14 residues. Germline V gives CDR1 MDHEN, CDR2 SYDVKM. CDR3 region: CASSLVGGNTEAFF. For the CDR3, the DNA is TGTGCCAGCAGTTTAGTGGGCGGAAACACTGAAGCTTTCTTT.

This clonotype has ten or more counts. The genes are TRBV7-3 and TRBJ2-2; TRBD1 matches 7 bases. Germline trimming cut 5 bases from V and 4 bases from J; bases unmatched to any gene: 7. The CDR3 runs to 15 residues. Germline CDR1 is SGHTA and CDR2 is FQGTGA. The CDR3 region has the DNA TGTGCCAGCAGCCGGTCGGGACAGCTCACCGGGGAGCTGTTTTTT. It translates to CASSRSGQLTGELFF.

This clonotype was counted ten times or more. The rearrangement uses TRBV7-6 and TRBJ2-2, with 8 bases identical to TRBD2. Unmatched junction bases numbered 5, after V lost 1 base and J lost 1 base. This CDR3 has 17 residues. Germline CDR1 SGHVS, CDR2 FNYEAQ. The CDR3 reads CASSLGLAGENTGELFF. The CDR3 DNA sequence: TGTGCCAGCAGCTTAGGGCTAGCGGGTGAGAACACCGGGGAGCTGTTTTTT.

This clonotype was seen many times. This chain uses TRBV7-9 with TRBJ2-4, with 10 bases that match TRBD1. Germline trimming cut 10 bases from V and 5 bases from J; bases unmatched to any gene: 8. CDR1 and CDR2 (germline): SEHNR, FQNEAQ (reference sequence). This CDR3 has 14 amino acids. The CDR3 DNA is TGTGCCACCAAACCCGGGACAGGGGAAAACATTCAGTACTTC. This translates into CATKPGTGENIQYF.